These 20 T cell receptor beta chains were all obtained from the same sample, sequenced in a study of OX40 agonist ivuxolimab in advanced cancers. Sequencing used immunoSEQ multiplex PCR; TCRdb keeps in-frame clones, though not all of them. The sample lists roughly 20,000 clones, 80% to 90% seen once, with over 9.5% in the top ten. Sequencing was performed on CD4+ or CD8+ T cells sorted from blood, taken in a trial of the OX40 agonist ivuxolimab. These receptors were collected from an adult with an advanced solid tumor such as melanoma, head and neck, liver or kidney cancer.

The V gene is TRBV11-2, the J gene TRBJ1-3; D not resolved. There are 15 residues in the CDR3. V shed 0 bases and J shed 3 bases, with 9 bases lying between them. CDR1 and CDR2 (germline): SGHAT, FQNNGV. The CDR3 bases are TGTGCCAGCAGCTTAGAACTCATCGGTGGAAACACCATATATTTT. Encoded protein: CASSLELIGGNTIYF.

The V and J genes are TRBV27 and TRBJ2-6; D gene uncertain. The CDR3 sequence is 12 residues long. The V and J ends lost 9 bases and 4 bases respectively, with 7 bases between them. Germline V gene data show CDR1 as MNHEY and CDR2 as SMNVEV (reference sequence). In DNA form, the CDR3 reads TGTGCCAGTGGTAAGGGGGCCAACGTCCTGACTTTC. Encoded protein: CASGKGANVLTF.

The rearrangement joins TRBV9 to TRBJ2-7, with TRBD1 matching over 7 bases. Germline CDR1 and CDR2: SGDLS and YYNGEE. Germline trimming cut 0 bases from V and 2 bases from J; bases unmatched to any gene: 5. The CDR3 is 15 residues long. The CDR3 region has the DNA TGTGCCAGCAGCGTAGGGACAGGCCCTACCTACGAGCAGTACTTC. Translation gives CASSVGTGPTYEQYF.

The CDR3 here is CASSLTGYEQYF. DNA of the CDR3: TGTGCCAGCAGCTTGACAGGGTACGAGCAGTACTTC. The V gene is TRBV5-5, the J gene TRBJ2-7, with a tentative D call TRBD1 (6 bases). The germline gives CDR1 SGHKS, CDR2 YYEKEE (reference sequence). This CDR3 contains 12 residues. V was cut by 1 base and J by 4 bases, with 6 bases left in between.

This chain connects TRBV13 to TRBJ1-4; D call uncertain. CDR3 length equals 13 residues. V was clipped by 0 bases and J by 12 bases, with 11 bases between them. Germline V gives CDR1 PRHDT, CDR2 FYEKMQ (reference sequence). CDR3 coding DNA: TGTGCCAGCAGCTTAGGGGTGGGTGGTGAACTGTTTTTT. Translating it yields CASSLGVGGELFF. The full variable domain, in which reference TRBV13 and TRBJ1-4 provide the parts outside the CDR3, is AAGVIQSPRHLIKEKRETATLKCYPIPRHDTVYWYQQGPGQDPQFLISFYEKMQSDKGSIPDRFSAQQFSDYHSELNMSSLELGDSALYFCASSLGVGGELFFGSGTQLSVL.

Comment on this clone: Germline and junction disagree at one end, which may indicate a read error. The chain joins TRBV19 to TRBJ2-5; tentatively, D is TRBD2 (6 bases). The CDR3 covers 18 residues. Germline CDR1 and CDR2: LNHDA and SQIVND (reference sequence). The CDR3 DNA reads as TGTGCCAGCAGTACGGGCCCCCCGTGGACTATCTTGCCAGAGACCCAGTACTTC. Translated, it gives CASSTGPPWTILPETQYF.

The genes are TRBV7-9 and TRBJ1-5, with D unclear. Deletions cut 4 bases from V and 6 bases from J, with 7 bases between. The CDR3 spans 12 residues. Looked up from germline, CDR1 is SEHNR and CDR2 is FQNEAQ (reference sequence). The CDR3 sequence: CASSSGSQPQHF. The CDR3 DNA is TGTGCCAGCAGCTCCGGGTCTCAGCCCCAGCATTTT.

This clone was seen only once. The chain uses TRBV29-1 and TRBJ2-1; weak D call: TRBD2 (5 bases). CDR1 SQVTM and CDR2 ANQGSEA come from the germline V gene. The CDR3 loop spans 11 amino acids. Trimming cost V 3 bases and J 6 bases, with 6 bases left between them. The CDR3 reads CSVDAGNEQFF. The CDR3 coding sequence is TGCAGCGTTGACGCGGGCAATGAGCAGTTCTTC.

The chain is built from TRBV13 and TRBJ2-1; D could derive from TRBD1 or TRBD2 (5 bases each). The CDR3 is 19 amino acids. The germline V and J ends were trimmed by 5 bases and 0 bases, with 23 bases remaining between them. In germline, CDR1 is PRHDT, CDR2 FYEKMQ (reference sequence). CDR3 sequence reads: CASSGEQDGGVSSYNEQFF. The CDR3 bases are TGTGCCAGCAGCGGAGAACAGGACGGAGGAGTCAGCTCCTACAATGAGCAGTTCTTC.

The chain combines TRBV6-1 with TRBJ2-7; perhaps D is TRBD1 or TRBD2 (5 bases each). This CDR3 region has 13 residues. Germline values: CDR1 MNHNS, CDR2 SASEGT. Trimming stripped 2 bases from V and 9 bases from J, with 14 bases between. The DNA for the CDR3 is TGTGCCAGCAGTGAACCGGGACCGAGAGGGCAGTACTTC. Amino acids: CASSEPGPRGQYF.

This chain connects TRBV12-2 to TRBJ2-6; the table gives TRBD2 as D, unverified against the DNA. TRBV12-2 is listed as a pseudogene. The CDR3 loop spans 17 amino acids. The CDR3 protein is CASRLGSGGPGANVLTF. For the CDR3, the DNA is TGTGCAAGTCGTCTCGGCAGCGGGGGCCCAGGGGCCAACGTCCTGACTTTC.

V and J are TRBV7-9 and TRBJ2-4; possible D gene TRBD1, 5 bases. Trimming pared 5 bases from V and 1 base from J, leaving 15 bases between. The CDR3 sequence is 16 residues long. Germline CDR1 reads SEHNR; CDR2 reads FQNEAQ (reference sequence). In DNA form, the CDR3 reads TGTGCCAGCAGCGCCCTAAGGGGCTGGGCCAAAAACATTCAGTACTTC. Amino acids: CASSALRGWAKNIQYF.

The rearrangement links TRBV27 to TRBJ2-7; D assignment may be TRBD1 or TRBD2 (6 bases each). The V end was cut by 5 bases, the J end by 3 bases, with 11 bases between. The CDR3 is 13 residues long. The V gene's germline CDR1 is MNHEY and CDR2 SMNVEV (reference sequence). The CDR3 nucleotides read TGTGCCAGCAGTCCGCGGGGACACTACGAGCAGTACTTC. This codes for CASSPRGHYEQYF.

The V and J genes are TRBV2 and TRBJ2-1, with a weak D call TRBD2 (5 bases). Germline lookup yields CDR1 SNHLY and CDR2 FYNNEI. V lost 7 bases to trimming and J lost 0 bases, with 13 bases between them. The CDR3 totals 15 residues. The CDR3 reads CASTAGMSSYNEQFF. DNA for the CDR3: TGTGCCAGCACCGCCGGGATGAGCTCCTACAATGAGCAGTTCTTC.

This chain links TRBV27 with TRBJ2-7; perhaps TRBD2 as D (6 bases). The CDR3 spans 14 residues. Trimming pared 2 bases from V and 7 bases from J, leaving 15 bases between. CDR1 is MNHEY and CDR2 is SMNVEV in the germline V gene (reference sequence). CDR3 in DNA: TGTGCCAGCAGTTTACTCTGGGGGGTGGATGAGCAGTACTTC. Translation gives CASSLLWGVDEQYF.

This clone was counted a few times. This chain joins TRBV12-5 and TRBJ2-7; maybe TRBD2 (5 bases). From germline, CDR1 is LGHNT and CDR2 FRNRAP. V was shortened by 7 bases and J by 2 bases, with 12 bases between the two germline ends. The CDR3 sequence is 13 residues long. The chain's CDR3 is CASALDLTYEQYF. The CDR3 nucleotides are TGTGCTAGTGCCCTGGACTTAACCTACGAGCAGTACTTC.

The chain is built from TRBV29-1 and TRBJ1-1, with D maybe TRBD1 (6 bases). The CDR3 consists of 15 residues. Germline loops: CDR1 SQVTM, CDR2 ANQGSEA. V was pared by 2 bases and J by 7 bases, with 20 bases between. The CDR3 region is CSVEPEQGIVSEAFF. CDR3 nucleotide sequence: TGCAGCGTTGAACCGGAACAGGGAATAGTAAGTGAAGCTTTCTTT.

The CDR3 here is CSGRNEQFF. In DNA form, the CDR3 reads TGCAGCGGTAGGAATGAGCAGTTCTTC. V usage is TRBV20-1 and J usage is TRBJ2-1; D is undetermined. From germline, CDR1 is DFQATT and CDR2 SNEGSKA (reference sequence). The length of the CDR3 is 9 residues.

The CDR3 sequence is CASSSNPAGVGDEQFF. Written as DNA, the CDR3 is TGTGCCAGCAGTTCGAACCCAGCGGGAGTTGGCGATGAGCAGTTCTTC. The rearrangement joins TRBV6-6 to TRBJ2-1; 8 bases are a match to TRBD2. V gave up 4 bases and J gave up 8 bases; unmatched junction bases: 13. The germline V gene has CDR1 MNHNY and CDR2 SVGAGI (reference sequence). This CDR3 spans 16 amino acids.

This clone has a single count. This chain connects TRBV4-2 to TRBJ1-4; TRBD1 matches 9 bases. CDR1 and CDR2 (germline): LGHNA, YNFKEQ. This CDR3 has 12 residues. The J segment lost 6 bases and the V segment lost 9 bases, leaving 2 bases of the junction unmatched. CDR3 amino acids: CASTGGDEKLFF. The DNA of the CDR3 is TGTGCCAGTACAGGGGGCGATGAAAAACTGTTTTTT.